The clone carrying this TCR beta chain was counted a single time. Its target is not known. Germline loops: CDR1 MNHNY, CDR2 SVGAGI (reference sequence). This CDR3 region has 11 residues. Trimming took 7 bases from V and 6 from J, leaving 8 bases between them. Tregs were sorted as CD4+CD25+CD127-/low cells. Semi-nested PCR with Nested Universal Primer A followed constant-region reverse priming of full-length variable regions. TCRdb reprocessed the 5' RACE reads with MiXCR, giving one entry per CDR3 protein. This table has approximately 10,000 distinct CDR3 sequences, under 40% appearing once. The study, taken as a whole, reports: In terms of TCR gene usage, tumor memory CD4+ T cells clustered together with blood and lymph node memory CD4+ cells, as well as with lymph node naive CD4+ cells. Tumor Treg TCRs overlapped most with tumor naive CD4+ cells. Larger-cohort validation covered only one TCR beta V-J rearrangement.

The V gene is TRBV6-6, the J gene TRBJ2-3; D is unclear. The sequence was collected from a female donor with breast cancer. Sequenced input: Tregs sorted from blood. The CDR3 bases are TGTGCCAGCACCCACGAGGATACGCAGTATTTT. Encoded protein: CASTHEDTQYF.